This TCR beta chain was retrieved from a study of PD-1 blockade in classical Hodgkin lymphoma. The time point denotes: cycle 4 day 1 (C4D1), after six to seven weeks of nivolumab. Every patient was affected by relapse after autologous stem cell transplantation, while exposure to brentuximab vedotin was not uniform. The study, taken as a whole, reports: Patients starting nivolumab under 1 year after ASCT were excluded. In CD4+ cells, TCR diversity went up significantly by C4D1, but in CD8+ cells it did not.

CDR1 and CDR2 from the germline V gene are SGHVS and FNYEAQ. The CDR3 is 14 amino acids. The V and J ends lost 1 base and 0 bases respectively, with 4 bases between them. For this clone: What it recognizes is unknown.

Clones were read by immunoSEQ multiplex PCR, and TCRdb kept only the in-frame ones, dropping some. The data show more than 75,000 clones, about 93% seen once. V is TRBV7-6 and J is TRBJ1-5; D is uncertain. The TCR originated in a human donor with classical Hodgkin lymphoma. This sample comprised peripheral blood mononuclear cells (PBMCs), obtained before the fourth cycle of nivolumab. CDR3 bases: TGTGCCAGCAGCTTAGAGTATAGCAATCAGCCCCAGCATTTT. Its translation is CASSLEYSNQPQHF.